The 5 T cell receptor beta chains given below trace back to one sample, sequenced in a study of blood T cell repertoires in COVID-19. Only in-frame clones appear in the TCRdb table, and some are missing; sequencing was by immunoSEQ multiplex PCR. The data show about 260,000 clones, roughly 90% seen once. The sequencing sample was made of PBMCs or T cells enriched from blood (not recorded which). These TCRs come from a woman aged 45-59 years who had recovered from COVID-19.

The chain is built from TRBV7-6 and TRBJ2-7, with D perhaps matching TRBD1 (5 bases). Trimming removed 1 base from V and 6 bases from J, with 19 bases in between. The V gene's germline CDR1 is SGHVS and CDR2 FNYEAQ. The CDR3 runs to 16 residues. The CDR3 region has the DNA TGTGCCAGCAGCTTAGTCGTAGTGGGGCAGGGCGCCGAGCAGTACTTC. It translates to CASSLVVVGQGAEQYF. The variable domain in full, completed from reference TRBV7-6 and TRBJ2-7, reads GAGVSQSPRYKVTKRGQDVALRCDPISGHVSLYWYRQALGQGPEFLTYFNYEAQQDKSGLPNDRFSAERPEGSISTLTIQRTEQRDSAMYRCASSLVVVGQGAEQYFGPGTRLTVT.

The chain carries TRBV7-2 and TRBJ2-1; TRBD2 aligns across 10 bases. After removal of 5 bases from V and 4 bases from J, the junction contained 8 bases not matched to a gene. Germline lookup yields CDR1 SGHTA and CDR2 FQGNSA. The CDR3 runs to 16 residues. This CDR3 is CASSVSTSGIYNEQFF. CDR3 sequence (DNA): TGTGCCAGCAGCGTTTCAACTAGCGGGATTTACAATGAGCAGTTCTTC. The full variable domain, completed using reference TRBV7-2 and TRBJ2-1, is GAGVSQSPSNKVTEKGKDVELRCDPISGHTALYWYRQSLGQGLEFLIYFQGNSAPDKSGLPSDRFSAERTGGSVSTLTIQRTQQEDSAVYLCASSVSTSGIYNEQFFGPGTRLTVL.

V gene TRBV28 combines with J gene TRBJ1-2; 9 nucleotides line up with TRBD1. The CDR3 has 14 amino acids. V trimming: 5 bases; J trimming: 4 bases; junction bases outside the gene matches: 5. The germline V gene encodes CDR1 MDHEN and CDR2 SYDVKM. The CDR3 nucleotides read TGTGCCAGCAGTATACAGGGGGCGATCTATGGCTACACCTTC. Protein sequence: CASSIQGAIYGYTF.

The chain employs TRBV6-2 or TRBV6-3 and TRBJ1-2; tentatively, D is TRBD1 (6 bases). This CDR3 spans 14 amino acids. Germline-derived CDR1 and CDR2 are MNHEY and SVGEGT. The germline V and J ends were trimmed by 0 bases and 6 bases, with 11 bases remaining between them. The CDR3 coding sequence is TGTGCCAGCAGTTACTCACAGGGAAAGGATGGCTACACCTTC. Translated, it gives CASSYSQGKDGYTF.

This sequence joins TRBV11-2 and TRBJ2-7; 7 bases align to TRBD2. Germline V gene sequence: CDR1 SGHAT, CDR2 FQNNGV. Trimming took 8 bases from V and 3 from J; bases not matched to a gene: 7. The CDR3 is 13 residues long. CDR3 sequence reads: CASRSAGDYEQYF. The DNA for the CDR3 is TGTGCCAGCCGCTCCGCGGGAGACTACGAGCAGTACTTC.